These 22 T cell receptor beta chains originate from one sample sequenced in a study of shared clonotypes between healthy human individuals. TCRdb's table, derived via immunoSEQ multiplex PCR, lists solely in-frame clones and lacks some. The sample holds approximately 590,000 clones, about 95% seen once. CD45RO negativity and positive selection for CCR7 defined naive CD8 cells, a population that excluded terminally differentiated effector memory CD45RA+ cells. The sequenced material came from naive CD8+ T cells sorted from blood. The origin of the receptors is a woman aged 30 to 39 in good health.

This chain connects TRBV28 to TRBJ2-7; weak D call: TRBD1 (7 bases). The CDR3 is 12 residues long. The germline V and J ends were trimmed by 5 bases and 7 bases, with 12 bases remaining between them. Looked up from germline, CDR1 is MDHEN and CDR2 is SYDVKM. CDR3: CASSLQGREQYF. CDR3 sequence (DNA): TGTGCCAGCAGTCTACAGGGGAGGGAGCAGTACTTC.

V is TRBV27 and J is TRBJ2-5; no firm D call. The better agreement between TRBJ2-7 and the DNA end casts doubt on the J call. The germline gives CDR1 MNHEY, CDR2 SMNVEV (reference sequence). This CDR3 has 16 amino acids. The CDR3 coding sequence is TGTGCCAGCAGTCCCTCATTGTTTGAGGAGACCTACGAGCAGTACTTC. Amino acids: CASSPSLFEETYEQYF.

CDR3 DNA: TGTGCCAGCAGCTTGGGATGGTCTAGCGGGTACAATGAGCAGTTCTTC. It codes for CASSLGWSSGYNEQFF. This rearrangement joins TRBV5-6 to TRBJ2-1; 8 bases fit TRBD2. The CDR3 runs 16 residues. Germline V gene sequence: CDR1 SGHDT, CDR2 YYEEEE. V lost 0 bases and J lost 4; bases outside the gene matches: 6.

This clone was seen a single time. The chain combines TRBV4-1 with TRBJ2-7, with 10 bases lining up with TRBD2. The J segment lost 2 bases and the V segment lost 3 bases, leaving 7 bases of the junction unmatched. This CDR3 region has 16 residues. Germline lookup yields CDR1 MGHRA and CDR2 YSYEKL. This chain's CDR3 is CASSHPTSGETYEQYF. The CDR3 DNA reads TGCGCCAGCAGCCATCCCACTAGCGGGGAAACCTACGAGCAGTACTTC.

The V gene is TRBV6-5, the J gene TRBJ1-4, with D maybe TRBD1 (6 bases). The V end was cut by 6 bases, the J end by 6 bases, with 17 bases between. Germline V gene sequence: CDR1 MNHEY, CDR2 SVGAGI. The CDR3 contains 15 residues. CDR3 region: CASSRNRVGDEKLFF. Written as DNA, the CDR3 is TGTGCCAGCAGCCGAAACAGGGTAGGGGATGAAAAACTGTTTTTT.

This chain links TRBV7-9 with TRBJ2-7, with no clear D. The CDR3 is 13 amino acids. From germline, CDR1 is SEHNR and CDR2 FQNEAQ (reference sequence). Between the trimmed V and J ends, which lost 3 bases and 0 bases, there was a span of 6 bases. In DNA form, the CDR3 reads TGTGCCAGCAGCTTGAAGAGCTCCTACGAGCAGTACTTC. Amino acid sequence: CASSLKSSYEQYF.

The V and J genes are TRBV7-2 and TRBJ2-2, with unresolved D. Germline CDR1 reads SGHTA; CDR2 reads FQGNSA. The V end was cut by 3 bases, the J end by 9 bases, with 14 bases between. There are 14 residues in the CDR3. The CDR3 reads CASSFPGLHRELFF. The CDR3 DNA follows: TGTGCCAGCAGCTTTCCTGGCCTCCACAGGGAGCTGTTTTTT.

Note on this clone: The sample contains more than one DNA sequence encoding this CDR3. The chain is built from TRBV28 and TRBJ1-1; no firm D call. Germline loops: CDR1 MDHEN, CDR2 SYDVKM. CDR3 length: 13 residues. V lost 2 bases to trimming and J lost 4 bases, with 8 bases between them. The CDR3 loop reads CASSLAGTTEAFF. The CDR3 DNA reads TGTGCCAGCAGTTTAGCAGGTACCACTGAAGCTTTCTTT.

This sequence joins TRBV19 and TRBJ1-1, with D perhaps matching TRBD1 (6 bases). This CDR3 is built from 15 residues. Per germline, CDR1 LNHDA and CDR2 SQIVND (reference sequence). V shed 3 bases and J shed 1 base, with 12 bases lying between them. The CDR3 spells CASSILGGGNTEAFF. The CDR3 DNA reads TGTGCCAGTAGTATTTTAGGGGGTGGGAACACTGAAGCTTTCTTT.

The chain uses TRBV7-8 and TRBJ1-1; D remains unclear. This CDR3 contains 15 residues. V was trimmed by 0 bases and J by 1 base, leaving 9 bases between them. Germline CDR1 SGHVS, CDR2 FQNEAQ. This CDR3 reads CASSLAGIQNTEAFF. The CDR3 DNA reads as TGTGCCAGCAGCTTAGCAGGTATCCAGAACACTGAAGCTTTCTTT. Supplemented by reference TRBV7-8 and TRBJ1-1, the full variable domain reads GAGVSQSPRYKVAKRGQDVALRCDPISGHVSLFWYQQALGQGPEFLTYFQNEAQLDKSGLPSDRFFAERPEGSVSTLKIQRTQQEDSAVYLCASSLAGIQNTEAFFGQGTRLTVV.

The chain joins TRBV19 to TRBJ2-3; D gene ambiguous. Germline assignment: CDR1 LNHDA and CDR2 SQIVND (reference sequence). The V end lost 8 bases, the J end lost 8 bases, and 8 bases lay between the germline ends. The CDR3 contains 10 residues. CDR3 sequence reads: CASGVATQYF. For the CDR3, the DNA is TGTGCCAGTGGGGTGGCTACGCAGTATTTT. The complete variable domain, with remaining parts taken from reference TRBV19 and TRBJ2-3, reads DGGITQSPKYLFRKEGQNVTLSCEQNLNHDAMYWYRQDPGQGLRLIYYSQIVNDFQKGDIAEGYSVSREKKESFPLTVTSAQKNPTAFYLCASGVATQYFGPGTRLTVL.

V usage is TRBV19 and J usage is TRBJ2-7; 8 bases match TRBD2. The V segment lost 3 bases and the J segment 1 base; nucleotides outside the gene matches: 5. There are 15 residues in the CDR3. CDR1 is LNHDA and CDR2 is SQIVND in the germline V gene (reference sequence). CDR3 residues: CASSIRASGSYEQYF. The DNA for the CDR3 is TGTGCCAGTAGTATCAGGGCTAGCGGGTCCTACGAGCAGTACTTC.

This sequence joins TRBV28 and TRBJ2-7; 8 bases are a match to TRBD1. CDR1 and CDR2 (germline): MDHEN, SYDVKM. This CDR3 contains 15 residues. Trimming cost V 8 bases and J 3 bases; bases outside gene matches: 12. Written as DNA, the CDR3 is TGTGCCAGCGAACTAACCTTAGGGACAGGCTACGAGCAGTACTTC. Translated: CASELTLGTGYEQYF.

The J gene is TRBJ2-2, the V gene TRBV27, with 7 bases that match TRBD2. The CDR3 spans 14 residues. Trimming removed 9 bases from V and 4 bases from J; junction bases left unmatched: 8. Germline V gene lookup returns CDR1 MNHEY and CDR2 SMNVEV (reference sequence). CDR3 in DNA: TGTGCCAGTAGGGATAGCGGGCGCACCGGGGAGCTGTTTTTT. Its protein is CASRDSGRTGELFF.

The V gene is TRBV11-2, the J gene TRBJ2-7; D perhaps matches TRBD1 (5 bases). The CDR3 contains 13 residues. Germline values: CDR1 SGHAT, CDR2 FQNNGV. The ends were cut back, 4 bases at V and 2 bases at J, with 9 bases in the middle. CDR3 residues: CASSSDIAYEQYF. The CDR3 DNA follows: TGTGCCAGCAGCTCGGACATTGCCTACGAGCAGTACTTC.

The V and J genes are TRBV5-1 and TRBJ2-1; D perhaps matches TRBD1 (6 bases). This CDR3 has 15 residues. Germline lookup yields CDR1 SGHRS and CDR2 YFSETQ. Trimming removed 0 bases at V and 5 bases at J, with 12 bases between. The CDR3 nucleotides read TGCGCCAGCAGCTTGGAAGGGGGATCGAACAATGAGCAGTTCTTC. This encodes CASSLEGGSNNEQFF. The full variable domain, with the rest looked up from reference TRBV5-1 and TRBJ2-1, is KAGVTQTPRYLIKTRGQQVTLSCSPISGHRSVSWYQQTPGQGLQFLFEYFSETQRNKGNFPGRFSGRQFSNSRSEMNVSTLELGDSALYLCASSLEGGSNNEQFFGPGTRLTVL.

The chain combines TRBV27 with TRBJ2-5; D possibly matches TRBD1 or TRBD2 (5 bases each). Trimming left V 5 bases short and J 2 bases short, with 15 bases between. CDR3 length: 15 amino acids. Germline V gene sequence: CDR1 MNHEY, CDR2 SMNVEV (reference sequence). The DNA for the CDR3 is TGTGCCAGCAGTCCGGGACCTCCCCCTCAAGAGACCCAGTACTTC. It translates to CASSPGPPPQETQYF.

For the CDR3, the DNA is TGTGCCAGCAGCTTGGGACAGGGGAATGGCTACACCTTC. This gives the protein CASSLGQGNGYTF. V and J are TRBV13 and TRBJ1-2, with 10 bases fitting TRBD1. With 3 bases clipped from V and 6 bases from J, the junction kept 1 base outside the gene matches. The CDR3 has 13 residues. Germline V gives CDR1 PRHDT, CDR2 FYEKMQ (reference sequence). The full variable domain, completed using reference TRBV13 and TRBJ1-2, is AAGVIQSPRHLIKEKRETATLKCYPIPRHDTVYWYQQGPGQDPQFLISFYEKMQSDKGSIPDRFSAQQFSDYHSELNMSSLELGDSALYFCASSLGQGNGYTFGSGTRLTVV.

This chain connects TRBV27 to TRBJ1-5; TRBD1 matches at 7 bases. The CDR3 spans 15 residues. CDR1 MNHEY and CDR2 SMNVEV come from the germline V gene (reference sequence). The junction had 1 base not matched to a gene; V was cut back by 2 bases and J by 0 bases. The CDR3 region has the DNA TGTGCCAGCAGTTTACGGGACAGTAGCAATCAGCCCCAGCATTTT. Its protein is CASSLRDSSNQPQHF.

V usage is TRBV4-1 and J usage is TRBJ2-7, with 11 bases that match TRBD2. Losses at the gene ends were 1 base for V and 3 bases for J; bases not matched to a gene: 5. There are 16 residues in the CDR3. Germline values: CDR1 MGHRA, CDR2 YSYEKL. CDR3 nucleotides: TGCGCCAGCAGCCAAGGGCGAGGACTAGCGGGCTACGAGCAGTACTTC. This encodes CASSQGRGLAGYEQYF.

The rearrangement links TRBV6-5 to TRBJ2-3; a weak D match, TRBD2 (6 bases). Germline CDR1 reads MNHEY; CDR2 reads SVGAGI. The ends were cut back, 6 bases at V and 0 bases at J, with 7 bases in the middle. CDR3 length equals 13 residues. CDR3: CASSRESTDTQYF. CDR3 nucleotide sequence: TGTGCCAGCAGCCGGGAGAGCACAGATACGCAGTATTTT.

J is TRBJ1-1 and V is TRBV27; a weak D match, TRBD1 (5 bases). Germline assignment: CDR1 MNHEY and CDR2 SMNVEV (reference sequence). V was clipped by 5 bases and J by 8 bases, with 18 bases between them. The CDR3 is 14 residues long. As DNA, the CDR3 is TGTGCCAGCAGTGTCTTGGGGGGAAAGTCGGAAGCTTTCTTT. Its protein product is CASSVLGGKSEAFF.